These 30 T cell receptor beta chains originate from one sample sequenced in a study of identical twins. TCRdb reprocessed the 5' RACE reads via MiXCR and lists one record per CDR3 protein. The sample holds hundreds of thousands of distinct CDR3 sequences, roughly an eighth seen once. The sample was also linked to a second study, of yellow fever vaccine responses in identical twins.

Specimen: PBMCs. The receptors originated from a woman between 18 and 29 years old in good health.

This clonotype appeared many times. The chain joins TRBV24-1 to TRBJ2-5; 11 positions match TRBD1. Losses at the gene ends were 5 bases for V and 0 bases for J; bases not matched to a gene: 1. Germline V gene data show CDR1 as KGHDR and CDR2 as SFDVKD. The CDR3 contains 15 residues. CDR3 bases: TGTGCCACCAGTGGGACAGGGGGCGACCAAGAGACCCAGTACTTC. Amino acid sequence: CATSGTGGDQETQYF.

V usage is TRBV7-9 and J usage is TRBJ2-3; 8 bases map to TRBD2. Losses at the gene ends were 1 base for V and 3 bases for J; bases not matched to a gene: 6. The CDR3 length is 16 residues. Germline V gene sequence: CDR1 SEHNR, CDR2 FQNEAQ (reference sequence). The CDR3 here is CASSLESGRRTDTQYF. The CDR3 DNA sequence: TGTGCCAGCAGCTTAGAAAGCGGGAGAAGGACAGATACGCAGTATTTT.

The table lists this clonotype with many counts. This rearrangement joins TRBV5-1 to TRBJ2-2; no definite D call. Trimming removed 4 bases at V and 1 base at J, with 11 bases between. This CDR3 contains 15 residues. Germline V gives CDR1 SGHRS, CDR2 YFSETQ. This CDR3 reads CASSVDRLNTGELFF. The CDR3 DNA follows: TGCGCCAGCAGCGTGGACCGACTGAACACCGGGGAGCTGTTTTTT.

The sample holds a few counts of this clonotype. This chain uses TRBV2 with TRBJ1-1; 7 bases map to TRBD1. Germline loops: CDR1 SNHLY, CDR2 FYNNEI. The CDR3 spans 13 residues. V lost 8 bases to trimming and J lost 5 bases; unmatched junction nucleotides: 8. CDR3 sequence (DNA): TGTGCCAGCCGGGACAGCCCCGGGACTGAAGCTTTCTTT. Amino acid sequence: CASRDSPGTEAFF.

This clonotype was observed at least ten times. The chain employs TRBV28 and TRBJ1-1; D gene unclear. Germline V gives CDR1 MDHEN, CDR2 SYDVKM. This CDR3 comprises 11 residues. V lost 8 bases and J lost 7, with 11 bases in between. The CDR3 region is CASSGTNEAFF. The CDR3 DNA sequence: TGTGCCAGCTCCGGCACAAATGAAGCTTTCTTT.

The V and J genes are TRBV10-3 and TRBJ2-5, with 11 bases matching TRBD2. Germline lookup yields CDR1 ENHRY and CDR2 SYGVKD. Trimming removed 8 bases from V and 4 bases from J; junction bases left unmatched: 9. The CDR3 extends over 15 amino acids. CDR3 in DNA: TGTGCCATCGGAATAGCGGGGGGGCCCGGAGAGACCCAGTACTTC. Residues: CAIGIAGGPGETQYF.

The chain has TRBV11-2 and TRBJ2-7, with TRBD1 as a possible D gene (6 bases). Trimming pared 4 bases from V and 6 bases from J, leaving 13 bases between. Germline loops: CDR1 SGHAT, CDR2 FQNNGV. This CDR3 has 13 amino acids. CDR3 coding DNA: TGTGCCAGCAGCTCCAACAGGGTCGCCGAGCAGTACGTC. Translating it yields CASSSNRVAEQYV.

V and J are TRBV28 and TRBJ1-5, with 7 nucleotides matching TRBD1. Germline CDR1 is MDHEN and CDR2 is SYDVKM. V shed 5 bases, J shed 5 bases, and the junction held 12 bases outside the gene matches. The CDR3 is made up of 16 amino acids. The CDR3 protein is CASSTHGGQTYQPQHF. CDR3 nucleotides: TGTGCCAGCAGTACCCATGGGGGACAGACTTATCAGCCCCAGCATTTT.

This clonotype has only a few counts. The chain recombines TRBV5-6 with TRBJ1-1; D gene uncertain. From germline, CDR1 is SGHDT and CDR2 YYEEEE. Trimming took off 5 bases at V and 5 bases at J, with 13 bases between the two ends. The CDR3 consists of 13 residues. CDR3 in amino acids: CASSWTEMTEAFF. The CDR3 DNA reads TGTGCCAGCAGTTGGACTGAGATGACTGAAGCTTTCTTT.

This clonotype was found many times. This chain connects TRBV5-1 to TRBJ2-1, with 7 bases aligning to TRBD2. Germline V gene lookup returns CDR1 SGHRS and CDR2 YFSETQ. The trim removed 2 bases at V and 10 bases at J, leaving 9 bases unmatched. The CDR3 consists of 14 residues. The CDR3 protein is CASSFGLVLEEQFF. In DNA form, the CDR3 reads TGCGCCAGCAGCTTTGGACTAGTTTTGGAGGAGCAGTTCTTC.

This clonotype was seen ten or more times. V and J are TRBV4-1 and TRBJ2-2; D is possibly TRBD1 (6 bases). The CDR3 runs 16 residues. CDR1 is MGHRA, CDR2 YSYEKL, per germline. V lost 2 bases and J 1 base, leaving 11 bases between the germline ends. The CDR3 DNA is TGCGCCAGCAGCCAAAACAGGGATCTGAACACCGGGGAGCTGTTTTTT. It yields the protein CASSQNRDLNTGELFF.

This chain joins TRBV5-1 and TRBJ2-3; no firm D call. Trimming removed 2 bases from V and 2 bases from J, with 12 bases in between. This CDR3 comprises 15 residues. Germline lookup yields CDR1 SGHRS and CDR2 YFSETQ. The CDR3 is CASSFRQTVTDTQYF. CDR3 bases: TGCGCCAGCAGCTTCAGGCAAACAGTCACAGATACGCAGTATTTT. The whole variable domain, filled in from reference TRBV5-1 and TRBJ2-3, reads KAGVTQTPRYLIKTRGQQVTLSCSPISGHRSVSWYQQTPGQGLQFLFEYFSETQRNKGNFPGRFSGRQFSNSRSEMNVSTLELGDSALYLCASSFRQTVTDTQYFGPGTRLTVL.

This clonotype was seen a few times. V usage is TRBV18 and J usage is TRBJ2-7, with TRBD1 matching over 7 bases. The germline gives CDR1 KGHSH, CDR2 LQKENI. The junction had 7 bases not matched to a gene; V was cut back by 6 bases and J by 2 bases. This CDR3 has 14 amino acids. The CDR3 region is CASSPNRGPYEQYV. The CDR3 nucleotides are TGTGCCAGCTCTCCGAACAGGGGACCCTACGAGCAGTACGTC.

This chain links TRBV12-3 or TRBV12-4 with TRBJ2-2; 7 nucleotides agree with TRBD2. CDR3 length equals 14 residues. Unmatched junction bases numbered 12, after V lost 10 bases and J lost 7 bases. The CDR3 coding sequence is TGTGCCACCCCGGGGACTACGGGGAGCGGGGAGCTGTTTTTT. It yields the protein CATPGTTGSGELFF.

The chain joins TRBV20-1 to TRBJ2-2; 7 bases agree with TRBD2. CDR1 is DFQATT and CDR2 is SNEGSKA in the germline V gene (reference sequence). J was trimmed by 6 bases and V by 6 bases; bases with no gene match: 13. The CDR3 spans 15 residues. In nucleotides, the CDR3 is TGCAGTGCCCTTGGCGGGAGAGGGGCCGCCGGGGAGCTGTTTTTT. Its protein product is CSALGGRGAAGELFF.

The chain couples TRBV10-3 to TRBJ2-3; 10 bases line up with TRBD2. CDR3 size: 17 residues. Germline V gives CDR1 ENHRY, CDR2 SYGVKD. After removal of 4 bases from V and 3 bases from J, the junction contained 10 bases not matched to a gene. In DNA, the CDR3 is TGTGCCATCAGTGGTCCCGGCAGCGGGGGGGGTACAGATACGCAGTATTTT. Amino acids: CAISGPGSGGGTDTQYF.

This clonotype was detected only a few times. The J gene is TRBJ2-6, the V gene TRBV20-1; no definite D call. V was cut by 6 bases and J by 1 base, with 13 bases left in between. This CDR3 region has 15 residues. Germline V gene lookup returns CDR1 DFQATT and CDR2 SNEGSKA (reference sequence). The CDR3 spells CSARPGLSGANVLTF. Written as DNA, the CDR3 is TGCAGTGCCCGTCCCGGTTTGTCTGGGGCCAACGTCCTGACTTTC.

The V and J genes are TRBV12-3 or TRBV12-4 and TRBJ2-3, with TRBD2 matching 14 bases. CDR3 length: 19 amino acids. V shed 6 bases, J shed 0 bases, and the junction held 11 bases outside the gene matches. This CDR3 is CASRARMGTSGSSTDTQYF. The CDR3 DNA is TGTGCCAGCAGGGCTAGAATGGGGACTAGCGGGAGTAGCACAGATACGCAGTATTTT.

This clonotype has a count of ten or more. The rearrangement joins TRBV7-9 to TRBJ2-2; D is perhaps TRBD1 (6 bases). V was pared by 5 bases and J by 6 bases, with 10 bases between. The CDR3 sequence is 13 residues long. The V gene's germline CDR1 is SEHNR and CDR2 FQNEAQ (reference sequence). CDR3 sequence: CASSQGGSGELFF. In nucleotides, the CDR3 is TGTGCCAGCAGCCAAGGGGGTTCCGGGGAGCTGTTTTTT.

This clonotype came up a few times. The V gene is TRBV20-1, the J gene TRBJ2-1, with TRBD1 matching 8 bases. Germline lookup yields CDR1 DFQATT and CDR2 SNEGSKA (reference sequence). The CDR3 length is 15 residues. V lost 5 bases, J lost 5 bases, and 11 bases stayed unmatched. The CDR3 is CSAQSTGQVNNEQFF. CDR3 DNA sequence: TGCAGTGCTCAATCGACGGGACAGGTTAACAATGAGCAGTTCTTC.

The chain couples TRBV6-1 to TRBJ1-4; TRBD1 is a possible D gene (5 bases). V was clipped by 4 bases and J by 2 bases, with 11 bases between them. This CDR3 spans 15 amino acids. The germline gives CDR1 MNHNS, CDR2 SASEGT. CDR3 DNA sequence: TGTGCCAGCAGTGCGGCGGGGCTTACTAATGAAAAACTGTTTTTT. This translates into CASSAAGLTNEKLFF.

This clonotype was recorded many times. The V gene is TRBV2, the J gene TRBJ2-3; D might be TRBD1 (7 bases). The V end lost 7 bases, the J end lost 1 base, and 18 bases lay between the germline ends. Per the germline V gene, CDR1 is SNHLY and CDR2 is FYNNEI. The CDR3 extends over 16 amino acids. The CDR3 region is CASILQGGAGTDTQYF. In DNA, the CDR3 is TGTGCCAGCATCCTGCAGGGGGGAGCCGGCACAGATACGCAGTATTTT.

This chain uses TRBV5-1 with TRBJ2-1; D is unresolved. Trimming pared 7 bases from V and 5 bases from J, leaving 7 bases between. CDR3 size: 11 residues. CDR1 is SGHRS and CDR2 is YFSETQ in the germline V gene. The DNA for the CDR3 is TGCGCCAGCCGCGCCCACAATGAGCAGTTCTTC. As protein: CASRAHNEQFF.

This clonotype turned up a few times. This chain uses TRBV7-9 with TRBJ1-1; TRBD1 might be the D (5 bases). Germline CDR1 reads SEHNR; CDR2 reads FQNEAQ (reference sequence). With 5 bases removed from V and 5 bases from J, the gap between germline ends came to 18 bases. The CDR3 contains 15 residues. The CDR3 is CASSPTPGRETEAFF. In DNA form, the CDR3 reads TGTGCCAGCAGCCCGACTCCAGGGAGGGAGACTGAAGCTTTCTTT.

The chain couples TRBV6-1 to TRBJ2-6, with D perhaps TRBD1 (6 bases). The CDR3 runs 18 residues. The V gene's germline CDR1 is MNHNS and CDR2 SASEGT. V was shortened by 2 bases and J by 0 bases, with 14 bases between the two germline ends. The CDR3 DNA reads TGTGCCAGCAGTGAAAGGGGGACGGGACGCTCTGGGGCCAACGTCCTGACTTTC. Its protein product is CASSERGTGRSGANVLTF.

The V call is TRBV28, the J call TRBJ1-1; tentative D call: TRBD1 (6 bases). V was clipped by 3 bases and J by 4 bases, with 18 bases between them. The CDR3 spans 16 residues. Germline values: CDR1 MDHEN, CDR2 SYDVKM. CDR3 bases: TGTGCCAGCAGTTTGCCCGAGGGGGGACGAGGCACTGAAGCTTTCTTT. This sequence encodes CASSLPEGGRGTEAFF.

This chain uses TRBV5-1 with TRBJ1-1; TRBD1 might be the D (5 bases). Germline CDR1 reads SGHRS; CDR2 reads YFSETQ. CDR3 length: 15 amino acids. The germline V and J ends were trimmed by 1 base and 1 base, with 11 bases remaining between them. CDR3 loop: CASSLTGRENTEAFF. CDR3 nucleotide sequence: TGCGCCAGCAGCTTGACAGGTAGGGAGAACACTGAAGCTTTCTTT.

The gene calls are TRBV7-9 and TRBJ1-2; tentative D call: TRBD1 (5 bases). Germline CDR1 SEHNR, CDR2 FQNEAQ (reference sequence). The CDR3 sequence is 14 residues long. V lost 1 base and J 5 bases, leaving 11 bases between the germline ends. CDR3 coding DNA: TGTGCCAGCAGCTTAGGCGGGGGGGTATATGGCTACACCTTC. Translating it yields CASSLGGGVYGYTF.

This chain joins TRBV29-1 and TRBJ2-6; D perhaps matches TRBD2 (6 bases). This CDR3 contains 17 residues. V was shortened by 5 bases and J by 0 bases, with 17 bases between the two germline ends. CDR1 and CDR2 (germline): SQVTM, ANQGSEA. The DNA of the CDR3 is TGCAGCGTTACTAGCAGGACCACGAACTCTGGGGCCAACGTCCTGACTTTC. Translated: CSVTSRTTNSGANVLTF. Combining the CDR3 with reference TRBV29-1 and TRBJ2-6 gives the whole variable domain SAVISQKPSRDICQRGTSLTIQCQVDSQVTMMFWYRQQPGQSLTLIATANQGSEATYESGFVIDKFPISRPNLTFSTLTVSNMSPEDSSIYLCSVTSRTTNSGANVLTFGAGSRLTVL.

There are many counts of this clonotype. The chain is built from TRBV3-1 and TRBJ1-2, with a tentative D call TRBD1 (5 bases). This CDR3 region has 15 residues. Germline CDR1 is LGHDT and CDR2 is YNNKEL (reference sequence). V lost 1 base and J lost 1, with 10 bases in between. The CDR3 bases are TGTGCCAGCAGCCAAGTGGCAGGGTTTAACTATGGCTACACCTTC. Translating gives CASSQVAGFNYGYTF.